The source of this TCR beta chain is a study of blood T cell repertoires in COVID-19 (dated by TCRdb to about 2020). About the investigation overall: The collaborator samples originated in the United States, Italy and Spain and spanned the acute and convalescent phases of COVID-19. The material from the prospective study consisted of cDNA or gDNA derived from T cells, B-cell-depleted T cells, or PBMCs. Deeply sampled blood TCRbeta repertoires from subjects exposed to, actively infected with, or recovered from COVID-19 were included in the dataset. The repertoires were released in a freely available public database intended as a resource for research on the immune response to SARS-CoV-2. Samples were obtained from the ongoing ImmuneRACE study (first 160 participants) and from 1,254 subjects provided by 6 global collaborators. Sample metadata almost always included a de-identified subject ID, COVID-19 status, age in years and sex. HLA class I and class II types, where available, came from metadata supplied by the sample provider rather than from assay-based typing.

Clipping removes 4 bases from V and 4 bases from J, with 9 as the unmatched junction base count. Including cysteine and phenylalanine, the CDR3 has 16 amino acids. The sequence is cut down to CDR3 DNA, 48 bases in frame from base 1. Via the germline V gene, CDR1 is KGHSH and CDR2 LQKENI. Overall study outcomes, separate from this receptor: The amount of clinical and demographic metadata varied by source and participant and was provided uncurated.

Comments on this clone: Its antigen target is currently unknown. Per-base qualities were not stored, and no clone one base away is much larger.

One collaborating source in Seattle enrolled patients during active infection and followed them longitudinally through the course of disease. The collaborating institutions used their own protocols to collect whole blood in K2EDTA tubes. For TCRbeta analysis, collaborator samples were shipped as frozen whole blood, as isolated PBMCs, or as DNA extracted from either sample type. TCRbeta CDR3 regions were amplified from genomic DNA by means of the immunoSEQ Assay, a bias-controlled multiplex PCR. The authors' analysis ran thus. Within the assay, amplification of reference gene primers was used to estimate how many nucleated cells each sample contained. To quantify the absolute abundance of each unique TCRbeta CDR3 rearrangement, sequence reads were collapsed and filtered. For each sample, productive Simpson clonality was calculated by taking the square root of Simpson's diversity index across productive rearrangements. The clones in this table, taken by TCRdb from immuneACCESS, are in-frame only. Not every clone is retained; where verified, under half of the shortfall comes from an unresolved V gene, and the cause of the rest is unknown. V and J calls and clone size come straight from that table; D and trimming were deduced from the DNA. This sample lists approximately 180,000 clones; roughly 84% were detected once. Clones ranked in the top ten supply 15% to 20% of the sample.

The sequence joins TRBV18 to TRBJ1-2, and 10 bases in between align with TRBD1. The TCR was taken from a person in their 70s with COVID-19, enrolled during active disease. The sequenced sample consisted of peripheral blood. The CDR3 corresponds to CASSHTRDRGLYGYTF. The DNA sequence is given as TGTGCCAGCTCACACACCCGGGACAGGGGCCTCTATGGCTACACCTTC.